This T cell receptor beta chain is from a study of T cells in Graves' hyperthyroidism and ophthalmopathy. Study-wide results and limits: Most thyroid clonotypes that were expanded above 0.001 also turned up in blood. Ophthalmopathy was identified by the model a median about 6 months ahead of onset.

Many counts were recorded for this clonotype. The antigen remains undetermined. For the diagnoses, clinical symptoms, serum thyroxine and TRAb, thyroid ultrasound and orbital computed tomography were used. Using 10 ml of fresh peripheral blood, PBMCs were prepared. The V and J ends lost 8 bases and 0 bases, in that order; junction bases with no gene match: 4. The CDR3 sequence is 14 residues long. Germline V gene data show CDR1 as SNHLY and CDR2 as FYNNEI. Amplified TCR beta CDR3 regions derived from RNA transcripts. With the HTBI primer set, the TCR CDR3 went through a first round of RT-PCR. TCRdb fed the multiplex PCR reads into MiXCR, producing one record per CDR3 protein. The table has over 400,000 distinct CDR3 sequences, roughly 14% seen once.

Material: blood. This clonotype was sampled from a man between 18 and 29 years old with Graves' ophthalmopathy. The chain carries TRBV2 and TRBJ2-7; TRBD2 matches 10 bases. CDR3 DNA: TGTGCCAGCCCCGGACTAGCGGCCTCCTACGAGCAGTACTTC. Residues: CASPGLAASYEQYF.